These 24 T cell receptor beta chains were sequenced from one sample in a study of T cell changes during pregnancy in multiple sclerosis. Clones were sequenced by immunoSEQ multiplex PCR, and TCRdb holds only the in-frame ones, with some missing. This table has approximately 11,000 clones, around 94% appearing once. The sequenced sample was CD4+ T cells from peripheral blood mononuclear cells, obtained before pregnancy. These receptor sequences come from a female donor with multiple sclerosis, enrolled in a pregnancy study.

The CDR3 is CASSILAGGQETQYF. CDR3 DNA sequence: TGTGCCAGTAGTATCCTAGCGGGGGGGCAAGAGACCCAGTACTTC. This chain connects TRBV19 to TRBJ2-5; 12 bases line up with TRBD2. This CDR3 is built from 15 residues. The V gene's germline CDR1 is LNHDA and CDR2 SQIVND (reference sequence). V shed 3 bases and J 2 bases; nucleotides not matched to a gene: 1. Together with reference TRBV19 and TRBJ2-5, the CDR3 gives the full variable domain: DGGITQSPKYLFRKEGQNVTLSCEQNLNHDAMYWYRQDPGQGLRLIYYSQIVNDFQKGDIAEGYSVSREKKESFPLTVTSAQKNPTAFYLCASSILAGGQETQYFGPGTRLLVL.

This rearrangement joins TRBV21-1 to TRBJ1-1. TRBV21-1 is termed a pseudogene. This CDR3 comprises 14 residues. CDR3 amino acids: CASSNTEGNTEAFF. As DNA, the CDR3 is TGTGCCAGCAGCAATACTGAGGGCAACACTGAAGCTTTCTTT.

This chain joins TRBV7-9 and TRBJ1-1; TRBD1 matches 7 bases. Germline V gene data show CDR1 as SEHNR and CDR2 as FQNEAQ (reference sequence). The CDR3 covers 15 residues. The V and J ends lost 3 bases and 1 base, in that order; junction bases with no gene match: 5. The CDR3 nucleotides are TGTGCCAGCAGCTTTCCCGGGACAGCGAACACTGAAGCTTTCTTT. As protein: CASSFPGTANTEAFF.

CDR3 region: CAWSGEMNTEAFF. CDR3 DNA sequence: TGTGCCTGGAGTGGGGAGATGAACACTGAAGCTTTCTTT. V gene TRBV30 combines with J gene TRBJ1-1; no definite D call. Germline CDR1 GTSNPN, CDR2 SVGIG (reference sequence). The V gene lost 1 base and the J gene lost 0 bases, with 6 bases spanning the gap. CDR3 length: 13 residues. The full variable domain, its missing parts supplied by reference TRBV30 and TRBJ1-1, is SQTIHQWPATLVQPVGSPLSLECTVEGTSNPNLYWYRQAAGRGLQLLFYSVGIGQISSEVPQNLSASRPQDRQFILSSKKLLLSDSGFYLCAWSGEMNTEAFFGQGTRLTVV.

CDR3 protein: CASSPTLQETQYF. Written as DNA, the CDR3 is TGTGCCAGCAGCCCGACACTTCAAGAGACCCAGTACTTC. The chain combines TRBV28 with TRBJ2-5; D gene ambiguous. V lost 6 bases and J lost 2, with 10 bases in between. Germline CDR1 is MDHEN and CDR2 is SYDVKM. The length of the CDR3 is 13 residues.

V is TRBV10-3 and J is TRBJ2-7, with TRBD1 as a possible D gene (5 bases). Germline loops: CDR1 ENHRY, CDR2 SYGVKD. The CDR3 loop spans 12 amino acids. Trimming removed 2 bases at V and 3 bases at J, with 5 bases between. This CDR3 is CAISEDSYEQYF. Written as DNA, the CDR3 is TGTGCCATCAGTGAGGACAGCTACGAGCAGTACTTC.

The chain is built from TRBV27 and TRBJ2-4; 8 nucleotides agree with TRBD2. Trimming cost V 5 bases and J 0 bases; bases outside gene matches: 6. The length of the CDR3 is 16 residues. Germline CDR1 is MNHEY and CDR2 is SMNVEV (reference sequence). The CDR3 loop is CASSLRGAVAKNIQYF. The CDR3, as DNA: TGTGCCAGCAGTCTGCGGGGGGCCGTAGCCAAAAACATTCAGTACTTC.

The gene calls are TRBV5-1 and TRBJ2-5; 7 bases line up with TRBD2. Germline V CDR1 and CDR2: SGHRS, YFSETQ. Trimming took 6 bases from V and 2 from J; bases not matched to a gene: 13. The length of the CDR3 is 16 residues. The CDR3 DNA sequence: TGCGCCAGCACACCACAAGGAAGCGGGGCTCAAGAGACCCAGTACTTC. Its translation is CASTPQGSGAQETQYF. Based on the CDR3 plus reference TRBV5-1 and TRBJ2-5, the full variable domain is KAGVTQTPRYLIKTRGQQVTLSCSPISGHRSVSWYQQTPGQGLQFLFEYFSETQRNKGNFPGRFSGRQFSNSRSEMNVSTLELGDSALYLCASTPQGSGAQETQYFGPGTRLLVL.

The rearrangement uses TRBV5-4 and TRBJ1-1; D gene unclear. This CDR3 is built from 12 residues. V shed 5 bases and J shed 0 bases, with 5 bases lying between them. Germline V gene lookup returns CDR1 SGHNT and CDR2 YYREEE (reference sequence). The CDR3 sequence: CASSSMNTEAFF. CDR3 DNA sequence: TGTGCCAGCAGTTCAATGAACACTGAAGCTTTCTTT.

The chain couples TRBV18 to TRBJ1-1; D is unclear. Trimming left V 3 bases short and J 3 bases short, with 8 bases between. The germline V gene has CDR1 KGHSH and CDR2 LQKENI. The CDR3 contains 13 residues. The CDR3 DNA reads TGTGCCAGCTCACCGGTAGTTGACACTGAAGCTTTCTTT. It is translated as CASSPVVDTEAFF.

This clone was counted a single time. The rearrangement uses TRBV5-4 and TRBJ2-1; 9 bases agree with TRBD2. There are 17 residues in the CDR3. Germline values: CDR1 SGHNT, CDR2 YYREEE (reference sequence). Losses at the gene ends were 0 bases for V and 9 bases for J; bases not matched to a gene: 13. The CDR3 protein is CASSLGSIAGARGEQFF. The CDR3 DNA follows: TGTGCCAGCAGCTTGGGGTCTATAGCGGGGGCCAGGGGTGAGCAGTTCTTC.

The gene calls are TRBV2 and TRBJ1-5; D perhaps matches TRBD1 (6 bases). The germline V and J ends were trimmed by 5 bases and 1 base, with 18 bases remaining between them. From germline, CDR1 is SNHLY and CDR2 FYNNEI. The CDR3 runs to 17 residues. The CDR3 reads CASSIGQGLASNQPQHF. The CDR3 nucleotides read TGTGCCAGCAGTATCGGGCAGGGGCTAGCCAGCAATCAGCCCCAGCATTTT.

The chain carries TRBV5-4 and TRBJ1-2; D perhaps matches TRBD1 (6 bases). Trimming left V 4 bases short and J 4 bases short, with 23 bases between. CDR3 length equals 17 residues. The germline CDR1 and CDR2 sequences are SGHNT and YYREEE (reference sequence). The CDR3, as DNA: TGTGCCAGCAGCCCGTCGGTTTCAGGGGCGCAGGGCTATGGCTACACCTTC. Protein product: CASSPSVSGAQGYGYTF. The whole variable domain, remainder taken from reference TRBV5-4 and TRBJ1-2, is ETGVTQSPTHLIKTRGQQVTLRCSSQSGHNTVSWYQQALGQGPQFIFQYYREEENGRGNFPPRFSGLQFPNYSSELNVNALELDDSALYLCASSPSVSGAQGYGYTFGSGTRLTVV.

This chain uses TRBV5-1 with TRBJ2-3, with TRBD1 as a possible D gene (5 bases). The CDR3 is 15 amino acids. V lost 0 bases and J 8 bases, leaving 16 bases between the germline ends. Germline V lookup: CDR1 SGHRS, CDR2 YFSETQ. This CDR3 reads CASSLAGQGRSTQYF. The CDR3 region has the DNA TGCGCCAGCAGCTTGGCTGGGCAGGGCAGGAGTACGCAGTATTTT.

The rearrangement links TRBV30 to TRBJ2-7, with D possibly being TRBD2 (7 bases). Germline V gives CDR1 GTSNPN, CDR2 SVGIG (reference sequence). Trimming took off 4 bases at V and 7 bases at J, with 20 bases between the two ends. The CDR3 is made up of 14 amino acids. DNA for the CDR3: TGTGCCTGGACCCCCACTGGGGGGGCGAGGGAGCAGTACTTC. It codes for CAWTPTGGAREQYF.

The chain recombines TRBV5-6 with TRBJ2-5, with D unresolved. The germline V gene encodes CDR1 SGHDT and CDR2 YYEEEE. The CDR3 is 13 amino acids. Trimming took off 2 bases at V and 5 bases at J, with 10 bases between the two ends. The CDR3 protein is CASSLPARETQYF. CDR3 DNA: TGTGCCAGCAGCTTACCCGCGAGGGAGACCCAGTACTTC.

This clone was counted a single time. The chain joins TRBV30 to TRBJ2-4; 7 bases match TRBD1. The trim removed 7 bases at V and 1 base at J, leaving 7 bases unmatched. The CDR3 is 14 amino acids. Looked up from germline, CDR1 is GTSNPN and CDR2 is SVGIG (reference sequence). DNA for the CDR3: TGTGCCTACAGGGGTGAAGGGGCCAAAAACATTCAGTACTTC. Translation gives CAYRGEGAKNIQYF.

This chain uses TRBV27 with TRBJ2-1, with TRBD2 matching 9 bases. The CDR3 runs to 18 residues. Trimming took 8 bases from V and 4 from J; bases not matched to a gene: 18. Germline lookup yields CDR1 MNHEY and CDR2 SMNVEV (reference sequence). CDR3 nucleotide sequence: TGTGCCAGCCCTTGCGGATCTAGCGGGGCCAAAAAATACAATGAGCAGTTCTTC. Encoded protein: CASPCGSSGAKKYNEQFF.

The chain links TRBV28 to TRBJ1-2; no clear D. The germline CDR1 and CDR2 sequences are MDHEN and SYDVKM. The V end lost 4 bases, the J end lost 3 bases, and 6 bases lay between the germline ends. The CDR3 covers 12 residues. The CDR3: CASSYRDYGYTF. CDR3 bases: TGTGCCAGCAGTTACCGGGACTATGGCTACACCTTC.

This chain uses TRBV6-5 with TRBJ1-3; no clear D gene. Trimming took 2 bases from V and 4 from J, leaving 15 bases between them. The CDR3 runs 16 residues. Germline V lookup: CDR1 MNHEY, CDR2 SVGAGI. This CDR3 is CASSYLSSGLGNTIYF. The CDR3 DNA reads TGTGCCAGCAGTTACCTCTCCAGTGGGCTGGGAAACACCATATATTTT.

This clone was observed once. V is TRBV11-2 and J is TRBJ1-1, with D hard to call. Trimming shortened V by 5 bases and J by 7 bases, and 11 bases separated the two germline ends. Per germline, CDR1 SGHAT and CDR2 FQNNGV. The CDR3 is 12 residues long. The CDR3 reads CASSPPLFEAFF. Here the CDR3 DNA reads TGTGCCAGCAGCCCCCCGTTGTTTGAAGCTTTCTTT.

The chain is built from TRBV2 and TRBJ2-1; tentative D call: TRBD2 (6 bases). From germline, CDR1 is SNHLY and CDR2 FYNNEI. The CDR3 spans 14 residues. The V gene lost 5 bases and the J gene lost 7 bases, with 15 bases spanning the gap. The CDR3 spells CASSLALEGNEQFF. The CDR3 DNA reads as TGTGCCAGCAGTTTGGCACTGGAGGGGAATGAGCAGTTCTTC.

CDR3 nucleotides: TGTGCCAGCAGCTTAGGACTGACAGGAGCTTTCTTT. Translated: CASSLGLTGAFF. V usage is TRBV11-2 and J usage is TRBJ1-1, with D maybe TRBD1 (6 bases). With 1 base removed from V and 10 bases from J, the gap between germline ends came to 10 bases. From germline, CDR1 is SGHAT and CDR2 FQNNGV. The length of the CDR3 is 12 residues.

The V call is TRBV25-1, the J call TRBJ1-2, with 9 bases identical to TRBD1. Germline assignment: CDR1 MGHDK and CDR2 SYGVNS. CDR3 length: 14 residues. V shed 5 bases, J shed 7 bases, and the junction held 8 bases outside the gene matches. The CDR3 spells CASSSAGTGLGYTF. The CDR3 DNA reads TGTGCCAGCAGTTCAGCCGGGACAGGGCTTGGCTACACCTTC.